Below are 24 T cell receptor beta chains sequenced from a single sample in a study of graft-versus-host responses after intestinal transplantation. The table came from immunoSEQ multiplex PCR; TCRdb's copy has only in-frame clones and leaves some out. Counted here are almost 15,000 clones, under 70% occurring once; the ten biggest clones make up roughly 10%. Researchers processed graft tissue to release intraepithelial and lamina propria lymphocytes. This material consisted of ileum tissue, taken around 640 days after intestinal transplantation. The origin of the receptors is a human patient who received an intestinal transplant, so some T cells may come from the graft donor.

The V and J genes are TRBV16 and TRBJ2-7; D not resolved. Germline V lookup: CDR1 KGHSY, CDR2 FQNENV. The CDR3 length is 15 residues. The germline V and J ends were trimmed by 1 base and 0 bases, with 10 bases remaining between them. Here the CDR3 reads CASSQFPDLSYEQYF. In DNA form, the CDR3 reads TGTGCCAGCAGCCAATTTCCAGATCTCTCCTACGAGCAGTACTTC.

This clone was picked up a small number of times. This chain joins TRBV30 and TRBJ2-7, with 13 bases identical to TRBD2. Germline V gene sequence: CDR1 GTSNPN, CDR2 SVGIG (reference sequence). This CDR3 contains 13 residues. V gave up 8 bases and J gave up 9 bases; unmatched junction bases: 10. CDR3 sequence reads: CARTGTSGERQYF. CDR3 sequence (DNA): TGTGCCCGAACCGGGACTAGCGGGGAAAGGCAGTACTTC.

The chain combines TRBV6-4 with TRBJ2-2, with TRBD2 as a possible D gene (5 bases). The CDR3 is 13 residues long. V was trimmed by 4 bases and J by 2 bases, leaving 5 bases between them. The germline CDR1 and CDR2 sequences are MRHNA and SNTAGT. The CDR3 loop reads CASSASNTGELFF. The CDR3 region has the DNA TGTGCCAGCAGTGCTAGCAACACCGGGGAGCTGTTTTTT.

This rearrangement joins TRBV11-2 to TRBJ1-2; 7 bases fit TRBD1. The CDR3 is 15 residues long. The trim removed 1 base at V and 0 bases at J, leaving 2 bases unmatched. Germline CDR1 and CDR2: SGHAT and FQNNGV. The CDR3 DNA sequence: TGTGCCAGCAGCTTAGGGGGGACAGCTAACTATGGCTACACCTTC. Its protein product is CASSLGGTANYGYTF.

The chain combines TRBV19 with TRBJ1-1, with D possibly matching TRBD1 (5 bases). The CDR3 covers 11 residues. The germline CDR1 and CDR2 sequences are LNHDA and SQIVND (reference sequence). The V end lost 7 bases, the J end lost 5 bases, and 8 bases lay between the germline ends. The chain's CDR3 is CASNGGTEAFF. The CDR3 DNA follows: TGTGCCAGTAATGGGGGGACTGAAGCTTTCTTT.

DNA of the CDR3: TGTGCCAGCAGCTTTAAAGAGACTGTCCTGTACGAGCAGTACTTC. Protein: CASSFKETVLYEQYF. This chain uses TRBV5-6 with TRBJ2-7; D is ambiguous. The germline CDR1 and CDR2 sequences are SGHDT and YYEEEE. Deletions cut 2 bases from V and 4 bases from J, with 16 bases between. The CDR3 sequence is 15 residues long.

The rearrangement links TRBV10-3 to TRBJ2-5, with 10 bases lining up with TRBD2. This CDR3 spans 16 amino acids. CDR1 is ENHRY and CDR2 is SYGVKD in the germline V gene. The J segment lost 2 bases and the V segment lost 2 bases, leaving 5 bases of the junction unmatched. The CDR3 loop is CAISEGRLAGQETQYF. DNA for the CDR3: TGTGCCATCAGTGAGGGGAGACTAGCGGGTCAAGAGACCCAGTACTTC.

This clone was counted only a few times. The genes are TRBV5-1 and TRBJ2-1, with 7 nucleotides matching TRBD2. The germline V gene has CDR1 SGHRS and CDR2 YFSETQ. V dropped 1 base and J dropped 6; count of bases not matched to a gene: 4. The CDR3 covers 14 residues. The CDR3 DNA reads TGCGCCAGCAGCTTGACTAGCGAGGGCAATGAGCAGTTCTTC. Translating it yields CASSLTSEGNEQFF.

This clone was seen more than once but under ten times. The J gene is TRBJ1-2, the V gene TRBV19; D unclear. V shed 5 bases and J shed 6 bases, with 10 bases lying between them. The germline V gene has CDR1 LNHDA and CDR2 SQIVND (reference sequence). This CDR3 has 12 residues. In nucleotides, the CDR3 is TGTGCCAGTAGTGGCGGGTGGGATGGCTACACCTTC. Its protein is CASSGGWDGYTF.

The CDR3 DNA is TGCGCCAGCAGCCCTCCCGACAGATTCTACGAGCAGTACTTC. Its translation: CASSPPDRFYEQYF. The chain is built from TRBV5-1 and TRBJ2-7, with a tentative D call TRBD1 (5 bases). The CDR3 contains 14 residues. V lost 4 bases, J lost 3 bases, and 14 bases lay in between. CDR1 is SGHRS and CDR2 is YFSETQ in the germline V gene.

The chain joins TRBV4-3 to TRBJ2-2, with TRBD2 matching over 10 bases. CDR3 size: 16 residues. The germline CDR1 and CDR2 sequences are LGHNA and YSLEER. Trimming cost V 0 bases and J 7 bases; bases outside gene matches: 5. CDR3 protein: CASSQEPSGGVGELFF. Here the CDR3 DNA reads TGCGCCAGCAGCCAAGAACCTAGCGGGGGTGTCGGGGAGCTGTTTTTT.

The sample holds a few counts of this clone. The V call is TRBV6-4, the J call TRBJ2-3; tentatively, D is TRBD2 (6 bases). The germline V gene encodes CDR1 MRHNA and CDR2 SNTAGT. V shed 5 bases and J shed 0 bases, with 12 bases lying between them. CDR3 length: 15 residues. CDR3 region: CASSPGTSSTDTQYF. The CDR3 DNA follows: TGTGCCAGCAGTCCCGGGACTTCTAGCACAGATACGCAGTATTTT.

This chain uses TRBV7-2 with TRBJ1-2, with 9 nucleotides matching TRBD1. CDR1 and CDR2 from the germline V gene are SGHTA and FQGNSA. The CDR3 loop spans 15 amino acids. J gave up 4 bases and V 2 bases, and 5 bases lay outside the gene matches. CDR3 loop: CASSLRPTGGYGYTF. DNA of the CDR3: TGTGCCAGCAGCTTAAGGCCGACAGGGGGCTATGGCTACACCTTC.

The rearrangement links TRBV6-6 to TRBJ2-7; maybe TRBD1 (6 bases). The CDR3 is 13 amino acids. Trimming left V 2 bases short and J 3 bases short, with 8 bases between. The V gene's germline CDR1 is MNHNY and CDR2 SVGAGI (reference sequence). The CDR3 reads CASSYPQGYEQYF. The CDR3 DNA reads as TGTGCCAGCAGTTACCCACAGGGCTACGAGCAGTACTTC.

J is TRBJ1-4 and V is TRBV5-4, with 7 positions matching TRBD1. CDR3 length: 16 residues. The germline gives CDR1 SGHNT, CDR2 YYREEE (reference sequence). V trimming: 2 bases; J trimming: 4 bases; junction bases outside the gene matches: 8. CDR3 coding DNA: TGTGCCAGCAGCTTCACAAAGGGACAGCTTAATGAAAAACTGTTTTTT. Encoded protein: CASSFTKGQLNEKLFF.

DNA for the CDR3: TGTGCCAGCAGCTTGGCAGGCGGGGAAATGGGAGGGCAGTACTTC. Translation gives CASSLAGGEMGGQYF. The chain recombines TRBV5-5 with TRBJ2-7; D might be TRBD2 (6 bases). V lost 0 bases to trimming and J lost 9 bases, with 19 bases between them. Germline loops: CDR1 SGHKS, CDR2 YYEKEE (reference sequence). This CDR3 contains 15 residues.

J is TRBJ2-1 and V is TRBV2, with 8 nucleotides matching TRBD1. Germline V lookup: CDR1 SNHLY, CDR2 FYNNEI. J lost 7 bases, V lost 1 base, and 6 bases had no gene match. The CDR3 runs to 15 residues. CDR3 amino acids: CASSEVRTGKNEQFF. The CDR3 DNA reads as TGTGCCAGCAGTGAAGTCCGGACAGGGAAGAATGAGCAGTTCTTC.

The rearrangement uses TRBV11-2 and TRBJ1-6; TRBD1 matches at 8 bases. The V and J ends lost 5 bases and 7 bases, in that order; junction bases with no gene match: 7. Germline V lookup: CDR1 SGHAT, CDR2 FQNNGV. The CDR3 runs to 15 residues. As DNA, the CDR3 is TGTGCCAGCAGCCCCCGACAGGGGCGGAATTCACCCCTCCACTTT. Protein: CASSPRQGRNSPLHF.

The gene calls are TRBV11-3 and TRBJ1-1; D unresolved. The CDR3 is 12 amino acids. The ends were cut back, 5 bases at V and 6 bases at J, with 10 bases in the middle. Germline lookup yields CDR1 SGHNT and CDR2 YENEEA. In DNA, the CDR3 is TGTGCCAGCAGCGGGGAGGGTTCTGAAGCTTTCTTT. This gives the protein CASSGEGSEAFF.

The rearrangement joins TRBV6-4 to TRBJ2-3, with 8 bases identical to TRBD2. The CDR3 length is 16 residues. Germline CDR1 and CDR2: MRHNA and SNTAGT. V was clipped by 3 bases and J by 4 bases; unmatched bases: 9. CDR3 DNA: TGTGCCAGCAGTGAGGGACTAGGCGGGGGCCCAGATACGCAGTATTTT. Protein sequence: CASSEGLGGGPDTQYF.

V usage is TRBV5-1 and J usage is TRBJ2-1, with D possibly matching TRBD2 (5 bases). The length of the CDR3 is 15 residues. With 4 bases removed from V and 3 bases from J, the gap between germline ends came to 14 bases. Germline loops: CDR1 SGHRS, CDR2 YFSETQ. CDR3: CASSPDIARYNEQFF. CDR3 DNA sequence: TGCGCCAGCAGCCCCGACATAGCGCGCTACAATGAGCAGTTCTTC.

This clone was counted a single time. The chain recombines TRBV2 with TRBJ2-2; 7 bases agree with TRBD1. Germline assignment: CDR1 SNHLY and CDR2 FYNNEI. The length of the CDR3 is 16 residues. V was clipped by 8 bases and J by 4 bases; unmatched bases: 13. CDR3 sequence reads: CASLNRDREITGELFF. CDR3 nucleotides: TGTGCCAGCCTAAACCGGGACAGAGAGATCACCGGGGAGCTGTTTTTT.

In its sample, this clone ranks as medium-sized. The chain employs TRBV4-1 and TRBJ1-2; D gene ambiguous. CDR1 and CDR2 from the germline V gene are MGHRA and YSYEKL. CDR3 length: 15 residues. V lost 2 bases and J lost 3, with 13 bases in between. In nucleotides, the CDR3 is TGCGCCAGCAGCCAAACGGGAGGGTGGGACTATGGCTACACCTTC. Translated, it gives CASSQTGGWDYGYTF.

The chain employs TRBV5-1 and TRBJ2-1; weak D call: TRBD2 (7 bases). Germline CDR1 and CDR2: SGHRS and YFSETQ. CDR3 size: 16 residues. V lost 0 bases to trimming and J lost 7 bases, with 17 bases between them. Here the CDR3 reads CASSLGRGGGQNEQFF. Here the CDR3 DNA reads TGCGCCAGCAGCTTGGGTCGAGGCGGGGGCCAGAATGAGCAGTTCTTC.